This record covers a single T cell receptor (beta chain). Trimming took off 8 bases at V and 0 bases at J, with 14 bases between the two ends. Germline CDR1 and CDR2: MNHEY and SVGAGI. The CDR3 runs to 15 residues. The authors' processing: Nucleated cell number was recorded as an estimate derived from reference gene primer amplification. Some clones are missing from TCRdb's copy, which holds only in-frame ones; the method was immunoSEQ multiplex PCR. V and J calls and clone size are those listed in that table; D and trimming were worked out from the DNA. The data contain 300,000 to 450,000 clones, approximately 89% of them singletons. Followed over time, Seattle patients had been enrolled while infection was active. This entry belongs to a study of blood T cell repertoires in COVID-19. Study details: The samples span acute and convalescent COVID-19 from the United States, Italy and Spain. In each case, the material was cDNA or gDNA derived from T cells, B-cell-depleted T cells, or PBMCs.

Material for sequencing was peripheral blood. This receptor was obtained from a woman in her sixties or seventies with COVID-19, enrolled during active disease. The genes are TRBV6-5 and TRBJ1-3; D is unclear. CDR3 in amino acids: CASRRKPSSGNTIYF. The CDR3, as DNA: TGTGCCAGCCGGAGGAAACCGAGCTCTGGAAACACCATATATTTT.